This T cell receptor beta chain is from a study of T cell responses to AZD1222 COVID-19 vaccine. The study, taken as a whole, reports: The reported proportion of spike-specific TCRs targeting unmutated variant regions was nearly half. Sampling captured repertoires only after the peak T cell response. Among the donors, most were white British and more were female, and clonal diversity was possibly underestimated.

Profiled with immunoSEQ multiplex PCR; TCRdb holds only in-frame clones, not every one. The sample has roughly 96,000 clones, approximately 88% seen once. To note about this clone: What it binds is unknown.

Trimming took 2 bases from V and 5 from J, leaving 10 bases between them. This CDR3 comprises 14 residues. CDR1 is MNHEY, CDR2 SMNVEV, per germline (reference sequence). Here the sequenced sample was peripheral blood, taken 28 days after the second AZD1222 dose. V and J are TRBV27 and TRBJ2-1, with D perhaps TRBD1 (6 bases). This receptor was taken from an adult who received the AZD1222 COVID-19 vaccine. The CDR3 is CASSLRDTHNEQFF. The DNA for the CDR3 is TGTGCCAGCAGTTTAAGGGACACACACAATGAGCAGTTCTTC.